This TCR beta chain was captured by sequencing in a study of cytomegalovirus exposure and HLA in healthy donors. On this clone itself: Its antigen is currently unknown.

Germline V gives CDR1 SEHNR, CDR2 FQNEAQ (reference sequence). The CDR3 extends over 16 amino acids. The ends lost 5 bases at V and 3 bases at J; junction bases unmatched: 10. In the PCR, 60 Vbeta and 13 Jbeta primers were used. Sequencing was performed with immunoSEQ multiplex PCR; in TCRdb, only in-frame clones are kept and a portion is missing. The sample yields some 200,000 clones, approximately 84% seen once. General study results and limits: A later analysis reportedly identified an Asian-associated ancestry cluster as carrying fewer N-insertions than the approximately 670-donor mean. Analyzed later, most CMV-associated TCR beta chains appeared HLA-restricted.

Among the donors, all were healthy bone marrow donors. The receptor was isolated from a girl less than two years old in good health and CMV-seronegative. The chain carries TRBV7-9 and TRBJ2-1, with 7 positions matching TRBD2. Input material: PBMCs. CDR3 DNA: TGTGCCAGCAGCCCGCTACTAGCGAAGATCTACAATGAGCAGTTCTTC. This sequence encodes CASSPLLAKIYNEQFF.